What follows describes a single T cell receptor beta chain. This CDR3 spans 16 amino acids. With 4 bases removed from V and 7 bases from J, the gap between germline ends came to 23 bases. Germline V gene lookup returns CDR1 SGHVS and CDR2 FNYEAQ. These data come from a study of blood T cell repertoires in COVID-19. About the study: Acute and convalescent COVID-19 samples came from the United States, Italy and Spain. PBMCs, B-cell-depleted T cells, or T cells provided the cDNA or gDNA that made up the material.

In the original analysis: Reference gene primer amplification gave nucleated cell count estimates. Produced via immunoSEQ multiplex PCR; TCRdb's table is partial and in-frame only. That table furnishes V, J and clone size, whereas the DNA furnished D and trimming. Of a few hundred thousand clones detected, approximately 90% appear once; the ten largest clones hold about 1%. This chain uses TRBV7-6 with TRBJ2-7, with D maybe TRBD2 (5 bases). Sequenced sample: PBMCs or T cells enriched from blood (not recorded which). The clonotype comes from a man aged 18 to 35 who had recovered from COVID-19. This CDR3 reads CASSSAMSGRGGEQYF. The CDR3 region has the DNA TGTGCCAGCAGCTCCGCGATGTCGGGGAGAGGTGGGGAGCAGTACTTC.